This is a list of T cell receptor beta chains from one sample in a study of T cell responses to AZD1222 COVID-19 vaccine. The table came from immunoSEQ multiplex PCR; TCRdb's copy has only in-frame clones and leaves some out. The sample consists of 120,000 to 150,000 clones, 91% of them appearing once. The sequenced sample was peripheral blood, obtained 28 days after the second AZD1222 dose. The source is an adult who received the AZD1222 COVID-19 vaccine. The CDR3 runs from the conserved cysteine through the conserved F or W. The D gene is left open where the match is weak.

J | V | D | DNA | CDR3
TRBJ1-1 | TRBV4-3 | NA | TGCGCCAGCAGCCAATCTACCAGGGGAGGGACTGAAGCTTTCTTT | CASSQSTRGGTEAFF
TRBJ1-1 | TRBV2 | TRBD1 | TGTGCCAGCAGCCGCGAACAGGGGGCAGCCACTGAAGCTTTCTTT | CASSREQGAATEAFF
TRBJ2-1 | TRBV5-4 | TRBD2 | TGTGCCAGCAGCTTCCCTAGCGGGAGCTCCTACAATGAGCAGTTCTTC | CASSFPSGSSYNEQFF
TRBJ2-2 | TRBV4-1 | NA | TGCGCCAGCAGCCAACTACAGCAATCCCATAAGGCCGGGGAGCTGTTTTTT | CASSQLQQSHKAGELFF
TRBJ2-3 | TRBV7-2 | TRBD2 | TGTGCCAGCAGCTTAGGATGGGGGGGGGAAGATACGCAGTATTTT | CASSLGWGGEDTQYF
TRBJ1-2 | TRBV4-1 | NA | TGCGCCAGCAGCCAAGAGTCCCCTCAAGGGGGCTACACCTTC | CASSQESPQGGYTF
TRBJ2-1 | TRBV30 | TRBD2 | TGTGCCTGCCAACGGGGGGTCTCCTACAATGAGCAGTTCTTC | CACQRGVSYNEQFF
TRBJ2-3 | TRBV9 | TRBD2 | TGTGCCAGCAGCGTAGGGGAGGGGTTCACAGATACGCAGTATTTT | CASSVGEGFTDTQYF
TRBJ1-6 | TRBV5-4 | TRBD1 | TGTGCCAGCAGCTTGGGACAGGGGGCGAGTCCCCTCCACTTT | CASSLGQGASPLHF
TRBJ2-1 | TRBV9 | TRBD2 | TGTGCCAGCAGCGTTGATCTCTCCGGGACTAGCGGGAGGTATTATGAGCAGTTCTTC | CASSVDLSGTSGRYYEQFF
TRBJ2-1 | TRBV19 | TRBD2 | TGTGCCAGTAGCACCTTGCGGGGGAGTCGCAATGAGCAGTTCTTC | CASSTLRGSRNEQFF
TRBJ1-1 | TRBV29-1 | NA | TGCAGCGTCGTCGGACCGTTGCAGAACACTGAAGCTTTCTTT | CSVVGPLQNTEAFF